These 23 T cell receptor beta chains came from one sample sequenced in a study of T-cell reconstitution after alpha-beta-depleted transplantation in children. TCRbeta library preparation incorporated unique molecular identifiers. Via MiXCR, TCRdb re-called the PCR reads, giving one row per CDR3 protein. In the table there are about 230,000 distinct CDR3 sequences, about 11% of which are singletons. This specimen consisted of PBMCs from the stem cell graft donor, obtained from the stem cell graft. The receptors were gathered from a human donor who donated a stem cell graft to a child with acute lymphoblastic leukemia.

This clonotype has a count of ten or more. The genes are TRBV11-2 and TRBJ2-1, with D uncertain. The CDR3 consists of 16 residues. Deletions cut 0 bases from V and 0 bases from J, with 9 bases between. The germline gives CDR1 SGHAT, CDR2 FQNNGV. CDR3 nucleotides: TGTGCCAGCAGCTTAGAATTCGGTAGCTCCTACAATGAGCAGTTCTTC. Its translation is CASSLEFGSSYNEQFF.

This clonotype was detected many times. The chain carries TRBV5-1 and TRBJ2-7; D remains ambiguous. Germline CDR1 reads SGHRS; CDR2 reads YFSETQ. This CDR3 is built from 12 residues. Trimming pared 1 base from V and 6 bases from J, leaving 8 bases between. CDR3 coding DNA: TGCGCCAGCAGCTTGAGCAGGACCGAGCAGTACTTC. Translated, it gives CASSLSRTEQYF.

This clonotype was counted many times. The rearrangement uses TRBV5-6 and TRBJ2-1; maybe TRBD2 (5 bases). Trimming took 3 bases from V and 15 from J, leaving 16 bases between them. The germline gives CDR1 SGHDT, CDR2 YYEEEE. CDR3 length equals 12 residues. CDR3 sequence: CASSYGGRNPFF. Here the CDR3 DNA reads TGTGCCAGCAGCTATGGAGGTAGGAACCCGTTCTTC. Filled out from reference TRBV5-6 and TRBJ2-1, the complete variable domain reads DAGVTQSPTHLIKTRGQQVTLRCSPKSGHDTVSWYQQALGQGPQFIFQYYEEEERQRGNFPDRFSGHQFPNYSSELNVNALLLGDSALYLCASSYGGRNPFFGPGTRLTVL.

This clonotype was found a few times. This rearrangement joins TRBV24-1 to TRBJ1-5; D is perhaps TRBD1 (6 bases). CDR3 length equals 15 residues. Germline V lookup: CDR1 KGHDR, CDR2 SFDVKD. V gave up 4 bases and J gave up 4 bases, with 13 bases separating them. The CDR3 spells CATSDSARGNQPQHF. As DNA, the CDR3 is TGTGCCACCAGTGACTCCGCCAGGGGAAATCAGCCCCAGCATTTT.

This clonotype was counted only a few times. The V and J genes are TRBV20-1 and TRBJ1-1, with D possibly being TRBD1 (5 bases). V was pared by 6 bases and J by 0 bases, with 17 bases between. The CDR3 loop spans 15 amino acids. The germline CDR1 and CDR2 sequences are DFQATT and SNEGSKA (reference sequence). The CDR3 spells CSARPQGRMNTEAFF. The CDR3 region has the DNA TGCAGTGCCAGACCCCAGGGCCGGATGAACACTGAAGCTTTCTTT.

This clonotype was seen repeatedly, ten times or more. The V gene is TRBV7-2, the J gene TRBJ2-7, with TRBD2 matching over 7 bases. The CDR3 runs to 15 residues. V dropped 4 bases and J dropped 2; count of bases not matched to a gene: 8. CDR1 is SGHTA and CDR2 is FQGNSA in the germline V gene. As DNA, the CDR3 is TGTGCCAGCAGCTCCGTATTTGGGGGGGCCTACGAGCAGTACTTC. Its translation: CASSSVFGGAYEQYF.

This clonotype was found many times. The CDR3, as DNA: TGTGCCATCAGTGAGCGCCCAGGTTCGCGAAACACCATATATTTT. It specifies CAISERPGSRNTIYF. V and J are TRBV10-3 and TRBJ1-3; D not resolved. Germline loops: CDR1 ENHRY, CDR2 SYGVKD. Trimming removed 2 bases from V and 5 bases from J, with 13 bases in between. This CDR3 has 15 amino acids.

The CDR3, as DNA: TGTGCCAGCTCACCAGGTCTAGCGGGAGGTTCCTACAATGAGCAGTTCTTC. It codes for CASSPGLAGGSYNEQFF. The rearrangement links TRBV18 to TRBJ2-1; TRBD2 matches at 11 bases. V was pared by 2 bases and J by 1 base, with 4 bases of the junction left unmatched. CDR3 length: 17 residues. In germline, CDR1 is KGHSH, CDR2 LQKENI.

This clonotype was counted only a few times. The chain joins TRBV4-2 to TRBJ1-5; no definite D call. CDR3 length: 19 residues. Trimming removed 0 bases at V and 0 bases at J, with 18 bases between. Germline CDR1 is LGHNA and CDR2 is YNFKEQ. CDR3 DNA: TGTGCCAGCAGCCAAGATCGGCGGCAGGACGAAGATAGCAATCAGCCCCAGCATTTT. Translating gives CASSQDRRQDEDSNQPQHF.

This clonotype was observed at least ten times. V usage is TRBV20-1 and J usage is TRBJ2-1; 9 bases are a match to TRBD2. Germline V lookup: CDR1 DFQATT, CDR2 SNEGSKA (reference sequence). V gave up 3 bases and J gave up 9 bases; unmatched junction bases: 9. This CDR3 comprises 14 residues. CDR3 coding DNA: TGCAGTGCTAGGCTAGCGGGAATAGCAAGTGAGCAGTTCTTC. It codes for CSARLAGIASEQFF.

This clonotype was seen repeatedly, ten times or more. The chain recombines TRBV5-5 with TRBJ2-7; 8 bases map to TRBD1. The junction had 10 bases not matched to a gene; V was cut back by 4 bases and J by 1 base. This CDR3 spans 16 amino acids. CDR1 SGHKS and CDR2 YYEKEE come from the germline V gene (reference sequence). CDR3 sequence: CASSRTPDRDSYEQYF. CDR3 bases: TGTGCCAGCAGCAGGACCCCGGACAGGGATTCCTACGAGCAGTACTTC.

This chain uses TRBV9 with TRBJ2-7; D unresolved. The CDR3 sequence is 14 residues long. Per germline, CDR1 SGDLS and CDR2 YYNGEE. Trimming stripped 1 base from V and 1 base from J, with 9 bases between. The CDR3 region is CASSVLGTSYEQYF. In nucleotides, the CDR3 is TGTGCCAGCAGCGTACTGGGTACGTCCTACGAGCAGTACTTC.

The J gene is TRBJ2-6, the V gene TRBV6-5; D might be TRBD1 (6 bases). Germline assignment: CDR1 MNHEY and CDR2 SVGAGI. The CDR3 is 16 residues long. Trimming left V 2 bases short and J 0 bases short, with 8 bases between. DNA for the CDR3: TGTGCCAGCAGTTACCAGGGGAGCTCTGGGGCCAACGTCCTGACTTTC. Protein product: CASSYQGSSGANVLTF.

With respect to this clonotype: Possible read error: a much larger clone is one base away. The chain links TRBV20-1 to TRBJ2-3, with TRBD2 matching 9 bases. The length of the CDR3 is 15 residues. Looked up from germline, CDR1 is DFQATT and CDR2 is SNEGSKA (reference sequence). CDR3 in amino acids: CSAVVSGTSTDTHYF. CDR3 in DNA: TGCAGTGCCGTTGTTAGCGGGACTAGCACAGATACGCATTATTTT.

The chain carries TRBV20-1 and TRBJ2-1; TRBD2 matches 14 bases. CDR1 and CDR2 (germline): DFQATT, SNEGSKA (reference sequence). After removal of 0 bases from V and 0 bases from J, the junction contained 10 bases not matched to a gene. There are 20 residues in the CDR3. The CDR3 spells CSARDGGLAGVPSSYNEQFF. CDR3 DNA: TGCAGTGCTAGAGATGGGGGACTAGCGGGGGTACCAAGCTCCTACAATGAGCAGTTCTTC.

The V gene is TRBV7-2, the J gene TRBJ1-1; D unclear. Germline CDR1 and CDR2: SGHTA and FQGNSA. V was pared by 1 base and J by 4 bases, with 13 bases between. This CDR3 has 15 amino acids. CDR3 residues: CASSLERSWGTEAFF. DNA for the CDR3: TGTGCCAGCAGCTTAGAACGCAGCTGGGGCACTGAAGCTTTCTTT.

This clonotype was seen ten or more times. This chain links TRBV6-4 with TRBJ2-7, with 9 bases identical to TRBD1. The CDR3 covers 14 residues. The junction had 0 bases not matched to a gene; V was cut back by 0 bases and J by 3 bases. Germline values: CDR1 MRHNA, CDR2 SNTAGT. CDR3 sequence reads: CASSDSTGGYEQYF. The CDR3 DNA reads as TGTGCCAGCAGTGACTCGACAGGGGGCTACGAGCAGTACTTC.

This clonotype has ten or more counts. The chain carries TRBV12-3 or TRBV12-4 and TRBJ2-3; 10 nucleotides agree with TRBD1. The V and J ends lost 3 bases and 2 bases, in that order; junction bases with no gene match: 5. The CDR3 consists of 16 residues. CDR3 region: CASSLGQGTYTDTQYF. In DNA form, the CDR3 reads TGTGCCAGCAGTTTGGGACAGGGGACTTACACAGATACGCAGTATTTT.

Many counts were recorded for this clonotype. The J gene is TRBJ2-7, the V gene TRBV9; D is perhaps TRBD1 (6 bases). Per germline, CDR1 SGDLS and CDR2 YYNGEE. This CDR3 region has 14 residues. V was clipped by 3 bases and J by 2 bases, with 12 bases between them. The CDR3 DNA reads TGTGCCAGCAGCGCCCAGGGGAGAGCCTACGAGCAGTACTTC. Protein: CASSAQGRAYEQYF.

CDR3 amino acids: CASSQEGQAYQPQHF. CDR3 nucleotide sequence: TGTGCCAGCAGCCAAGAGGGTCAGGCCTATCAGCCCCAGCATTTT. V gene TRBV4-2 combines with J gene TRBJ1-5; D not certain. From germline, CDR1 is LGHNA and CDR2 YNFKEQ. The CDR3 extends over 15 amino acids. V shed 0 bases and J shed 5 bases, with 11 bases lying between them.

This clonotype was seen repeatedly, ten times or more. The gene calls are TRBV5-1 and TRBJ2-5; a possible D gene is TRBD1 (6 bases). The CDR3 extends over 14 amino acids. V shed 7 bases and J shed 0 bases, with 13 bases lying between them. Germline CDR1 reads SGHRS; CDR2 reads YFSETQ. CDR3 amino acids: CASCPQGHQETQYF. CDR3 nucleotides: TGCGCCAGCTGCCCCCAGGGGCACCAAGAGACCCAGTACTTC. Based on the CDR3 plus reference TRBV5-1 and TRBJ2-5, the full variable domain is KAGVTQTPRYLIKTRGQQVTLSCSPISGHRSVSWYQQTPGQGLQFLFEYFSETQRNKGNFPGRFSGRQFSNSRSEMNVSTLELGDSALYLCASCPQGHQETQYFGPGTRLLVL.

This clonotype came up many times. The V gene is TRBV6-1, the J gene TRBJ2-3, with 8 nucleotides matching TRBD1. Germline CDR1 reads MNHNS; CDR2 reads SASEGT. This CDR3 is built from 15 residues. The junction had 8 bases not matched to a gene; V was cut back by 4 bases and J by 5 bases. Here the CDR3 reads CASSGWTGRGDTQYF. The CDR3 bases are TGTGCCAGCAGTGGCTGGACAGGGAGAGGAGATACGCAGTATTTT.

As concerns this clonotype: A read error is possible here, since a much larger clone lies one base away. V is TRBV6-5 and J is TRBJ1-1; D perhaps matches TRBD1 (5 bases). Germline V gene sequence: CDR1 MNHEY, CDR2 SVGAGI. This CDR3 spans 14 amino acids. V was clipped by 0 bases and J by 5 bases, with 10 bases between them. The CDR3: CASSYSGPSTEAFF. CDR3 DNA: TGTGCCAGCAGTTACTCGGGGCCGAGTACTGAAGCTTTCTTT.